This T cell receptor (beta chain) is drawn from a study of metastatic and nonmetastatic thyroid tumors. As for the study in general: Malignant thyroid and benign thyroid patients provided blood and tumor or nodule tissue whose repertoires were compared. Overall study results and limits: Benign nodules reportedly had significantly lower TCR beta diversity than malignant thyroid tumors in blood and tumor.

Treatment of any kind had been given to no patient before thyroid surgery. In regard to this clone: The antigen remains undetermined. A junction boundary mismatches the germline segment, possibly from a read error.

Germline loops: CDR1 MNHEY, CDR2 SVGEGT. The CDR3 is 18 amino acids. Per the study methods: A papillary thyroid cancer distant-metastasis classifier was built from CDR3 differences across clinicopathological groups. TCRdb recomputed clones from the PCR reads via MiXCR. The V and J calls shown here were made by TCRdb, not taken from the authors' results. Of tens of thousands of clones listed, about 25% were seen once; the top ten hold less than 9.5%. This chain uses TRBV6-2 or TRBV6-3 with TRBJ2-7, with 14 bases identical to TRBD2. This TCR came from a female donor with papillary thyroid cancer or a benign thyroid nodule (not recorded which). Some clones in this sample may be carry-over from other donors' samples. Sequenced: blood. CDR3 amino acids: CASSYPGLAGAPLYEHYF. CDR3 bases: TGTGCCAGCAGTTACCCGGGACTAGCGGGAGCTCCGCTCTACGAGCACTACTTC.